This entry describes one T cell receptor beta chain. This clone was recorded once. The antigen it binds to is not known. No clone much larger than this one lies a single base away; base qualities are absent. The sample belongs to a study of shared clonotypes between healthy human individuals (TCRdb year 2020). In the study overall: The cohort comprised a couple of women and a few men aged 18 to 49 years. For each donor, CD4 naive and CD4 memory were each run on three plates, CD8 naive on two plates, and CD8 memory on one plate. To estimate repertoire size and how much clonotypes are shared between individuals, the study performed deep sequencing of blood TCR repertoires from about five healthy adults. To increase sequencing depth and limit assay-specific biases, different laboratories used diverse techniques to prepare libraries and sequence TCR repertoires. Between about 0.8 and 8.9 billion PBMCs per donor were obtained by leukapheresis. Results and caveats for the whole study, not just this receptor: The small number of donors limited the genetic and exposure-history diversity represented. Rarefaction of sorted-subset datasets indicated incomplete sequencing despite the large sequencing depth. Clonotypes shared by all four sorted-subset donors showed higher generation probabilities than non-shared clonotypes. Sampling was restricted to blood, and TCR repertoires in tissues likely differ from the TCR repertoires found in blood. Roughly 5% of naive CD4, roughly 3.6% of naive CD8, roughly 2.4% of memory CD4, and 0.4% of memory CD8 clonotypes were shared across several donors. Naive subsets generally had larger estimated clonotype richness than memory subsets did. Based on pairwise subsampling, the degree of clonotype sharing among donors was expected to be affected by sequencing depth.

Trimming removed 8 bases from V and 7 bases from J; the gene matches leave 4 bases unexplained. CDR1 SNHLY and CDR2 FYNNEI were looked up in the germline V gene. The CDR3 has 14 amino acids, counting the end cysteine and phenylalanine. The read is trimmed to its CDR3 DNA, 42 bases read in frame from base 1. TCR CDR3 regions were amplified from genomic DNA by multiplex PCR using the deep immunoSEQ assay. Extracted genomic DNA from each cell subset was spread evenly across all wells of several immunoSEQ 96-well plates, with each plate serving as a replicate. For sorted subsets, each replicate PCR was loaded with roughly 0.2 ug genomic DNA, equivalent to roughly 30,000 T cell genomes. Purified libraries were measured with a Qubit 3.0 fluorometer, size-checked on a Bioanalyzer 2100, and measured again with the KAPA Library Quantification kit. A separate single-read 150-cycle Illumina NextSeq 550 flow cell was used to sequence each immunoSEQ 96-well plate. The original methods were these. The immunoSEQ output contained only junctional sequences without quality scores, so filtering could not match that applied to full-length reads. To assign V/J genes and CDR3, sequences were annotated using PyIR, a Python wrapper for IgBLAST v1.9, with IMGT germline references. Any read was removed if the V/J assignment was weak (E-value above 1e-6), the CDR3 was missing, or the read contained stop codons, out-of-frame junctions, or ambiguous translated residues. V3J clonotypes were defined as sequences sharing an identical inferred V gene, J gene, and CDR3 amino acid sequence. The percentage overlap between two repertoires was calculated by dividing the number of shared unique clonotypes by the size of the smaller repertoire. Richness of each repertoire was evaluated using RTK rarefaction, the Chao1 estimator, and Recon v2.1 estimates of unobserved clonotypes. For all TCRbeta clonotypes obtained by the gDNA method from a few donors, generation probabilities were computed with OLGA. Sourced from immuneACCESS, this table was stored by TCRdb with only in-frame sequences that have V and J called. A share of the clones is absent; for the studies checked, an unresolved V gene accounts for under half, and the remainder has no known explanation. That table gives V, J and clone size, and the DNA gave D and trimming. The sample table records 1,500,000 or so clones; approximately 98.5% of these occur just once. 0.36% of the sample is held by the ten biggest clonotypes.

Donors were healthy HIV-negative adults with no recently reported acute infections or vaccinations. All donors were Caucasian adults living in Nashville, Tennessee, USA. CD4+ T cells were enriched by magnetic negative selection, after which naive cells were positively selected on CD45RA and the negative fraction was taken as the memory subset. Blood was obtained by leukapheresis, after which PBMCs were separated by Ficoll-Histopaque density gradient centrifugation and cryopreserved in liquid nitrogen vapor phase. Analytical flow cytometry was used to check the purity and quantity of each magnetically sorted T cell population. From each sorted fraction, genomic DNA was isolated and quantified by UV absorbance on a Nanodrop 2000c.

Material for sequencing was naive CD4+ T cells sorted from blood. The cell subset or site tag for this specimen amounts to: CD45RA+ positively selected. This clonotype was obtained from a man in his thirties or forties in good health. In this chain, TRBV2 is recombined with TRBJ2-2; 13 central bases correspond to TRBD2. This receptor has the CDR3 CASFTSGRVGELFF. The nucleotides are TGTGCCAGCTTCACTAGCGGGAGGGTCGGGGAGCTGTTTTTT.